These 3 T cell receptor beta chains came from one sample sequenced in a study of CD8 T cells in Susac syndrome. Random hexamers served to reverse transcribe about 0.45 to 1 ug RNA. One entry per CDR3 protein results from TCRdb running MiXCR on the immunoSEQ multiplex PCR reads. The sample holds approximately 200,000 distinct CDR3 sequences, about 90% seen once. The sample was CD8+ T cells from PBMCs. The receptors derive from a human donor with multiple sclerosis.

This chain links TRBV9 with TRBJ2-2; D may be TRBD1 (6 bases). The V and J ends lost 4 bases and 4 bases respectively, with 14 bases between them. CDR1 is SGDLS, CDR2 YYNGEE, per germline. The CDR3 is 15 residues long. The CDR3 bases are TGTGCCAGCAGCTTTCGGACAGAAAGCACCGGGGAGCTGTTTTTT. Translated, it gives CASSFRTESTGELFF.

As DNA, the CDR3 is TGTGCCAGCAGCGTTTCAGGGCTCCGGGAGACCCAGTACTTC. It specifies CASSVSGLRETQYF. V gene TRBV9 combines with J gene TRBJ2-5; maybe TRBD1 (5 bases). The CDR3 extends over 14 amino acids. Germline V gene data show CDR1 as SGDLS and CDR2 as YYNGEE. V gave up 2 bases and J gave up 5 bases, with 13 bases separating them.

V gene TRBV30 combines with J gene TRBJ1-5; D uncertain. V gave up 0 bases and J gave up 1 base, with 7 bases separating them. Germline V gene lookup returns CDR1 GTSNPN and CDR2 SVGIG (reference sequence). The CDR3 has 14 amino acids. This chain's CDR3 is CAWSVIQSNQPQHF. DNA of the CDR3: TGTGCCTGGAGTGTTATACAGAGCAATCAGCCCCAGCATTTT.